This T cell receptor (beta chain) originates from a study of siplizumab effects on memory and regulatory T cells. This clone was counted only a few times. The antigen is unknown. Study outcomes and limitations: Siplizumab significantly decreased alloreactive sequences from unstimulated CD4+ memory cells. Assignment of a naive or memory phenotype failed for roughly 80-96% of the proliferating CD4+ or CD8+ clones. Unstimulated subsets contained matches for only a minor fraction of alloreactive clones.

Germline assignment: CDR1 LNHNV and CDR2 YYDKDF (reference sequence). The CDR3 has 14 residues. The ends were cut back, 0 bases at V and 2 bases at J, with 5 bases in the middle. Researchers maintained the mixed lymphocyte reaction cells in coculture at 37°C for six to seven days. The protocol was immunoSEQ multiplex PCR, while the TCRdb copy is restricted to in-frame clones and leaves out a portion. Of about 14,000 clones listed, 49% are singletons. The TCR was taken from a human donor in good health; the cells came from an allogeneic mixed lymphocyte reaction. This sequence joins TRBV15 and TRBJ2-1; D call uncertain. Sequenced: CFSE-low (dividing) CD4+ T cells sorted from an allogeneic mixed lymphocyte reaction. This chain's CDR3 is CATSRDRAYNEQFF. CDR3 nucleotide sequence: TGTGCCACCAGCAGAGATAGAGCCTACAATGAGCAGTTCTTC.